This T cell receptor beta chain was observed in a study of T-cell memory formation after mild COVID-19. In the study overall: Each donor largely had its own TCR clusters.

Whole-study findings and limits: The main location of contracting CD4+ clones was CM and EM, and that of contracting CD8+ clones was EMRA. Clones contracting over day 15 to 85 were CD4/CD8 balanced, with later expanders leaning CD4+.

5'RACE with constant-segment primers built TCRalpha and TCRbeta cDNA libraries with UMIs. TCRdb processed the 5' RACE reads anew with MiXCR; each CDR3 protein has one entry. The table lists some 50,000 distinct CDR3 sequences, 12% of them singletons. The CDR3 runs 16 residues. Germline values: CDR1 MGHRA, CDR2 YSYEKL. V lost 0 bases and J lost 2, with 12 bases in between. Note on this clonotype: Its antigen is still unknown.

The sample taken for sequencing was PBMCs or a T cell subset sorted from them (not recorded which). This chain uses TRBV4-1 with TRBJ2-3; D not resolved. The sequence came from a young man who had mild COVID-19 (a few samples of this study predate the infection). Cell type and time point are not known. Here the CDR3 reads CASSQEASPNTDTQYF. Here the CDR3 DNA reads TGCGCCAGCAGCCAAGAAGCTAGTCCCAACACAGATACGCAGTATTTT.